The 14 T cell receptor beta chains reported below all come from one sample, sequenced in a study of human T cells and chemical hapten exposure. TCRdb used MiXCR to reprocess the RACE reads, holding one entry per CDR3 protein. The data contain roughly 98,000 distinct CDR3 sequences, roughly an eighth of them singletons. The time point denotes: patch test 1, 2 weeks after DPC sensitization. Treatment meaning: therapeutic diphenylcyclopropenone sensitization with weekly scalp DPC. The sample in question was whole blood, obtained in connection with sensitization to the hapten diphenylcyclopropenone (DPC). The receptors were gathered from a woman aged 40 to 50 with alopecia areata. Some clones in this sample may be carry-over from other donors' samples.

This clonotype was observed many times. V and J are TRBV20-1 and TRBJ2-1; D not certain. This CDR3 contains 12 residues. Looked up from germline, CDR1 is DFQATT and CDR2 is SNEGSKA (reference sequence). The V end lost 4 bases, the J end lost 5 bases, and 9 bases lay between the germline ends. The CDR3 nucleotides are TGCAGTGCTAAAAACACGGACAATGAGCAGTTCTTC. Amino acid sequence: CSAKNTDNEQFF.

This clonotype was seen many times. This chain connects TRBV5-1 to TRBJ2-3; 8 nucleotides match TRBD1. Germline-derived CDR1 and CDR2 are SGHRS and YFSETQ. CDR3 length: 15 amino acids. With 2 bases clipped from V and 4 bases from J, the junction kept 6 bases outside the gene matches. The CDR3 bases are TGCGCCAGCAGCTTAGGGACAGGAGTAGCAGATACGCAGTATTTT. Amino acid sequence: CASSLGTGVADTQYF.

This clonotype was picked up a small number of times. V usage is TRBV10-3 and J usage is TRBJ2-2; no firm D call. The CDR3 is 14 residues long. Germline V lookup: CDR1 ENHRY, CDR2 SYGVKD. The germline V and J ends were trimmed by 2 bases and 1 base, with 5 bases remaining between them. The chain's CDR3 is CAISERQNTGELFF. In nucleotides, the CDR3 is TGTGCCATCAGTGAGAGGCAGAACACCGGGGAGCTGTTTTTT.

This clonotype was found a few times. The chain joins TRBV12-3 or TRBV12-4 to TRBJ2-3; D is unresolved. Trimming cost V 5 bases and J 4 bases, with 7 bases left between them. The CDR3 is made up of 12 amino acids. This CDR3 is CASSLIPDTQYF. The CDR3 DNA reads TGTGCCAGCAGTCTGATTCCAGATACGCAGTATTTT.

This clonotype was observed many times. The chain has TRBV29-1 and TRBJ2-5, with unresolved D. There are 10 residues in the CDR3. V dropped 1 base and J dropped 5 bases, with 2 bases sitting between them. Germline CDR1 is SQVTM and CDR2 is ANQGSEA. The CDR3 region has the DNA TGCAGCGTTGAAGTGGAGACCCAGTACTTC. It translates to CSVEVETQYF.

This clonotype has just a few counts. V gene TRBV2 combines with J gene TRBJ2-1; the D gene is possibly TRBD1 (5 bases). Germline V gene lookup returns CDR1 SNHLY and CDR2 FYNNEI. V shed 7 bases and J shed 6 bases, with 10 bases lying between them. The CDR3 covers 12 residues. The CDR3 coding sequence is TGTGCCAGCAAGGGGCCGGGCAATGAGCAGTTCTTC. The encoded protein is CASKGPGNEQFF.

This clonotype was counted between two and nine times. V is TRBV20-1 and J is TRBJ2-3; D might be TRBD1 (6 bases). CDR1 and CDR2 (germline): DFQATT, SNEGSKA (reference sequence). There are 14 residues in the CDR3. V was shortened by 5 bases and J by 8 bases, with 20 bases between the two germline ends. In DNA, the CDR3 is TGCAGTGCTCCCCCCGGACAGAGTGGGGCTACGCAGTATTTT. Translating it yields CSAPPGQSGATQYF.

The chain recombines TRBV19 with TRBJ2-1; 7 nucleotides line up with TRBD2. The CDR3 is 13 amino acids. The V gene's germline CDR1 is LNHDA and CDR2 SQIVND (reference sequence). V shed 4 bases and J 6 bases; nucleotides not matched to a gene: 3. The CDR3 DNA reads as TGTGCCAGTAGTACTACTAGCGTCAATGAGCAGTTCTTC. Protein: CASSTTSVNEQFF.

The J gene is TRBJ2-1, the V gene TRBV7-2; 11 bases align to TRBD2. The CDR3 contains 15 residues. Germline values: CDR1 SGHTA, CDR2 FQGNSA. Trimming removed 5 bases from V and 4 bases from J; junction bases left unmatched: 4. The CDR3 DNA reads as TGTGCCAGCAGCCGGGGACTAGCGGAGTACAATGAGCAGTTCTTC. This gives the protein CASSRGLAEYNEQFF.

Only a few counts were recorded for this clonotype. In DNA, the CDR3 is TGTGCCAGCAGTGCCCCGGGTCTGGGCAAAAACATTCAGTACTTC. This gives the protein CASSAPGLGKNIQYF. V usage is TRBV27 and J usage is TRBJ2-4; no clear D. CDR3 length equals 15 residues. Germline loops: CDR1 MNHEY, CDR2 SMNVEV (reference sequence). Trimming took off 5 bases at V and 3 bases at J, with 14 bases between the two ends.

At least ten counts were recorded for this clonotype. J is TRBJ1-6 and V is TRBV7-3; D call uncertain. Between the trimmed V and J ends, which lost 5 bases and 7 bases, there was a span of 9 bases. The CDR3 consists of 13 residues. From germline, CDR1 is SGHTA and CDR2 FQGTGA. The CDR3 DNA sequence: TGTGCCAGCAGCCTTCAGCGGAATTCACCCCTCCACTTT. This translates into CASSLQRNSPLHF.

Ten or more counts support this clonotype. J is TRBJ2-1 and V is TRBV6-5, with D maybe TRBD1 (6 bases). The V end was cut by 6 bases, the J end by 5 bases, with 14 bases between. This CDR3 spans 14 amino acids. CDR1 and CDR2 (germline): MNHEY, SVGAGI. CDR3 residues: CASRPTGLHNEQFF. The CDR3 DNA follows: TGTGCCAGCAGGCCCACAGGGCTGCACAATGAGCAGTTCTTC.

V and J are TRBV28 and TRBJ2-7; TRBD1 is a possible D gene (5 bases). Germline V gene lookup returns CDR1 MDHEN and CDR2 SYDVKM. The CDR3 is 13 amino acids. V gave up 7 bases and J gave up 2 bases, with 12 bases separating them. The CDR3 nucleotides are TGTGCCAGCACAATGACAGCCGCCTACGAGCAGTACTTC. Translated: CASTMTAAYEQYF.

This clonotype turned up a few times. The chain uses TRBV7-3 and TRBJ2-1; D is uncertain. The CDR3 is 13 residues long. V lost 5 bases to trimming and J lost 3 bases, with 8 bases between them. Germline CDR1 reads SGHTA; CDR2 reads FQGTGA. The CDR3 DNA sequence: TGTGCCAGCAGCGCAAGTAGCTACAATGAGCAGTTCTTC. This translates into CASSASSYNEQFF.